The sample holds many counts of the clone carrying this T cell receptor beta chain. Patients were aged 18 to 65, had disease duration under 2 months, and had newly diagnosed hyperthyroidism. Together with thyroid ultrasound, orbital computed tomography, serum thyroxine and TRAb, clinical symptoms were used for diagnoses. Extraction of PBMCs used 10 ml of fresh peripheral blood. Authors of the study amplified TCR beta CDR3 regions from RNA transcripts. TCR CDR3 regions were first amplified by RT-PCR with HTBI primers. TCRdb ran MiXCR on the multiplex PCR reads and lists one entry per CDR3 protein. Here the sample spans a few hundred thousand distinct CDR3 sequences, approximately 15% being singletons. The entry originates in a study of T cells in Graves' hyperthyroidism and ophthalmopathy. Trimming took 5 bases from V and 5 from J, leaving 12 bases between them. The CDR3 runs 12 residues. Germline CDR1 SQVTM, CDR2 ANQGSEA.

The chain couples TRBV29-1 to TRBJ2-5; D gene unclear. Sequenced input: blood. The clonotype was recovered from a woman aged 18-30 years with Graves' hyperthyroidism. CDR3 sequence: CSVSTSGETQYF. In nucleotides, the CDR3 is TGCAGCGTTAGTACAAGTGGGGAGACCCAGTACTTC.